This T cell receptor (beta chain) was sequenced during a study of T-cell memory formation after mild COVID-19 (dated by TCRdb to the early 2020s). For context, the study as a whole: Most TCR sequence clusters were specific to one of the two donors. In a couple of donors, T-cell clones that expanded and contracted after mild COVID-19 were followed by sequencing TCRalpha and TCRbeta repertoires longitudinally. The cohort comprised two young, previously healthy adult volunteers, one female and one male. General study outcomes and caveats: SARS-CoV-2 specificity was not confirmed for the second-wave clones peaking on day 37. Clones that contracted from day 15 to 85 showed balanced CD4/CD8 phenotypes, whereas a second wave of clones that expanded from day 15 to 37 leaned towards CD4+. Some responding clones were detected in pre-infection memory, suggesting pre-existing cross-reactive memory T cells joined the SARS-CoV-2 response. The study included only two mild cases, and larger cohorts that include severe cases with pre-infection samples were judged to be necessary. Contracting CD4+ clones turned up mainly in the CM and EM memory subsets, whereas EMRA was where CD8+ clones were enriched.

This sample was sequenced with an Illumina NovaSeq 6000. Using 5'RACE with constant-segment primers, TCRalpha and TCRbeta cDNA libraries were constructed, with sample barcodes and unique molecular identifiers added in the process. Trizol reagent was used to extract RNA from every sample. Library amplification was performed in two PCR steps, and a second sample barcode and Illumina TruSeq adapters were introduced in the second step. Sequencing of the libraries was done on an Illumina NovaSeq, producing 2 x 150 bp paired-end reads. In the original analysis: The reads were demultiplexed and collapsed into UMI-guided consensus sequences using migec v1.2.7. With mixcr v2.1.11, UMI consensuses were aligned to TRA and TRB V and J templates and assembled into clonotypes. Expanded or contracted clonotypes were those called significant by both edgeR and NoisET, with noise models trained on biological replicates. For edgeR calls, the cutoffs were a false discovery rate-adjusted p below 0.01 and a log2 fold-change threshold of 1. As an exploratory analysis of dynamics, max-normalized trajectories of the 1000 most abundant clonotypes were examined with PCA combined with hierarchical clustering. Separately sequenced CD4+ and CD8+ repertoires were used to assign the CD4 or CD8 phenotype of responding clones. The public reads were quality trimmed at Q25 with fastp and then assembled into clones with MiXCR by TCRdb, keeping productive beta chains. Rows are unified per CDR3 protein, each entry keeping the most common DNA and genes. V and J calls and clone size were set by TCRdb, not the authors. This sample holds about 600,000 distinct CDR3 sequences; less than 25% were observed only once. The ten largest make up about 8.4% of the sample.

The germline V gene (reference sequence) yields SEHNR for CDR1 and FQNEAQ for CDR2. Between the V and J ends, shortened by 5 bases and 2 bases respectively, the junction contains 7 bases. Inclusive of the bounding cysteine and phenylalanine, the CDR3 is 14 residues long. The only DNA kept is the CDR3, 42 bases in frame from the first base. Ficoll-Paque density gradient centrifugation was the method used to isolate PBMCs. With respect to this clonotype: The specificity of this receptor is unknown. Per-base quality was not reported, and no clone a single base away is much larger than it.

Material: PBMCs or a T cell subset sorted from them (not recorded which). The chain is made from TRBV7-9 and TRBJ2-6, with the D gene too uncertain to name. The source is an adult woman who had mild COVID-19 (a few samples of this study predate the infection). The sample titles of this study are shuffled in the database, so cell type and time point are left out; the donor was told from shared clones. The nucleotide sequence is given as TGTGCCAGCAGCCCCCGACCTGGGGCCAACGTCCTGACTTTC. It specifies CASSPRPGANVLTF.